These T cell receptor beta chains were read from a single sample in a study of pediatric ulcerative colitis. Using immunoSEQ multiplex PCR, the repertoire was profiled, and TCRdb retains in-frame clones only, with some absent. The table lists under 6,000 clones, approximately 90% of them singletons, with just over 2% in the top ten. The sequenced sample consisted of blood. The receptors stem from a boy aged 5-17 years with mild ulcerative colitis. The CDR3 runs from the conserved cysteine through the conserved F or W. A D gene is named only where the DNA matches it firmly. Clone size appears in some rows only: once, few, many, or a class for an expanded clone.

J: TRBJ2-5
D: TRBD1
size: .
V: TRBV19
DNA: TGTGCCAGTAGTCTCCAGGGGGCGCGGGAGACCCAGTACTTC
CDR3: CASSLQGARETQYF

J: TRBJ1-2
D: TRBD1
size: .
V: TRBV28
DNA: TGTGCCAGCAGTTCCGGGACAGGGCGATCGGGGGGCTACACCTTC
CDR3: CASSSGTGRSGGYTF

J: TRBJ1-5
D: .
size: few
V: TRBV4-2
DNA: TGTGCCAGCAGCCAAGCGGAGACAGACCCTTATCAGCCCCAGCATTTT
CDR3: CASSQAETDPYQPQHF

J: TRBJ2-7
D: TRBD2
size: .
V: TRBV10-1
DNA: TGCGCCAGCAGTGAACTAGCGGGAGAGGGAGAGCAGTACTTC
CDR3: CASSELAGEGEQYF

J: TRBJ1-1
D: TRBD1
size: .
V: TRBV28
DNA: TGTGCCAGCACCCCAGGGTGGGACAGATTGAACACTGAAGCTTTCTTT
CDR3: CASTPGWDRLNTEAFF

J: TRBJ2-7
D: TRBD2
size: .
V: TRBV19
DNA: TGTGCCAGTAGTCCGGGACTAGTTTACGAGCAGTACTTC
CDR3: CASSPGLVYEQYF

J: TRBJ1-1
D: TRBD1
size: .
V: TRBV6-1
DNA: TGTGCCAGCAATCTAGGACAGGGGTATGAAGCTTTCTTT
CDR3: CASNLGQGYEAFF

J: TRBJ2-3
D: TRBD2
size: .
V: TRBV6-4
DNA: TGTGCCAGCAGTCGAGCGGGAGGTACAGATACGCAGTATTTT
CDR3: CASSRAGGTDTQYF

J: TRBJ1-4
D: .
size: .
V: TRBV27
DNA: TGTGCCAGCAGTTTAGAGGGGACTAATGAAAAACTGTTTTTT
CDR3: CASSLEGTNEKLFF

J: TRBJ1-1
D: .
size: .
V: TRBV6-6
DNA: TGTGCCAGCAGAATTGCACACTTGAACACTGAAGCTTTCTTT
CDR3: CASRIAHLNTEAFF

J: TRBJ2-3
D: .
size: .
V: TRBV7-2
DNA: TGTGCCAGCAGCTTCCAGCTAGCTAGCACAGATACGCAGTATTTT
CDR3: CASSFQLASTDTQYF

J: TRBJ1-4
D: TRBD1
size: .
V: TRBV14
DNA: TGTGCCAGCAGCCGTACAGGGGGGGCTAATGAAAAACTGTTTTTT
CDR3: CASSRTGGANEKLFF

J: TRBJ1-4
D: .
size: .
V: TRBV4-1
DNA: TGCGCCAGCAGCCAAGATCCGGGCAGGGTGGGTGAAAAACTGTTTTTT
CDR3: CASSQDPGRVGEKLFF

J: TRBJ1-5
D: .
size: .
V: TRBV5-8
DNA: TGTGCCAGCAGCTTGGCAAGTTCCAATCAGCCCCAGCATTTT
CDR3: CASSLASSNQPQHF

J: TRBJ2-4
D: .
size: once
V: TRBV19
DNA: TGTGCCAGTAGTATCGCGGGAAAGAAAGCCAAAAACATTCAGTACTTC
CDR3: CASSIAGKKAKNIQYF

J: TRBJ2-1
D: .
size: .
V: TRBV5-6
DNA: TGTGCCAGCAGCTTGGAAGTCTTTTCGGAGCAGTTCTTC
CDR3: CASSLEVFSEQFF

J: TRBJ2-5
D: .
size: once
V: TRBV7-9
DNA: TGTGCCAGCAGCTTAGGACTCACCAAAGAGACCCAGTACTTC
CDR3: CASSLGLTKETQYF

J: TRBJ2-5
D: TRBD2
size: .
V: TRBV2
DNA: TGTGCCAGCAGCCATAGGTGGGAGGTGGGACTAGCGGGGGAGACCCAGTACTTC
CDR3: CASSHRWEVGLAGETQYF

J: TRBJ2-7
D: TRBD2
size: once
V: TRBV14
DNA: TGTGCCAGCAGCTTTGCTCCTAACCTAGCGGGAGGAGGCTACGAGCAGTACTTC
CDR3: CASSFAPNLAGGGYEQYF

J: TRBJ2-5
D: TRBD1
size: .
V: TRBV19
DNA: TGTGCCAGTAGTCCACATCTATCCCGACAGGGAGAAGAGACCCAGTACTTC
CDR3: CASSPHLSRQGEETQYF

J: TRBJ2-6
D: TRBD1
size: .
V: TRBV5-1
DNA: TGCGCCAGCAGCTTTACAGGGGCTGGGGCCAACGTCCTGACTTTC
CDR3: CASSFTGAGANVLTF

J: TRBJ2-3
D: .
size: .
V: TRBV11-2
DNA: TGTGCCAGCAGTTCCAGGGCAGATGGGACAGATACGCAGTATTTT
CDR3: CASSSRADGTDTQYF

J: TRBJ2-7
D: .
size: .
V: TRBV10-3
DNA: TGTGCCATCAGTGACCCCGCAGGCTCCTACGAGCAGTACTTC
CDR3: CAISDPAGSYEQYF

J: TRBJ1-2
D: TRBD1
size: .
V: TRBV7-8
DNA: TGTGCCAGCAGCTTAATATCAGGGGGCGTATTTAACTATGGCTACACCTTC
CDR3: CASSLISGGVFNYGYTF

J: TRBJ2-1
D: .
size: .
V: TRBV6-5
DNA: TGTGCCAGCAGTTACAACCTCGCAGGGTCCTACAATGAGCAGTTCTTC
CDR3: CASSYNLAGSYNEQFF

J: TRBJ1-1
D: TRBD1
size: .
V: TRBV27
DNA: TGTGCCAGCAGTGACAGGGGGTTGGCCACTGAAGCTTTCTTT
CDR3: CASSDRGLATEAFF

J: TRBJ2-1
D: .
size: few
V: TRBV7-9
DNA: TGTGCCAGCAGCTTAATCGAAGGGCTAGCGCCAGGCCCCTACAATGAGCAGTTCTTC
CDR3: CASSLIEGLAPGPYNEQFF